Shown below are 8 T cell receptor beta chains from a single sample sequenced in a study of T cell responses to AZD1222 COVID-19 vaccine. Data came from immunoSEQ multiplex PCR; TCRdb stores just in-frame clones and leaves some out. The repertoire has about 130,000 clones, 85% to 95% of them found once; the top ten carry 1.5% to 2%. Sequenced material: peripheral blood, taken on day 0 of AZD1222 vaccination. The receptors here all came from an adult in good health.

The chain employs TRBV30 and TRBJ1-3; perhaps TRBD1 as D (5 bases). There are 13 residues in the CDR3. The germline gives CDR1 GTSNPN, CDR2 SVGIG (reference sequence). Trimming stripped 7 bases from V and 0 bases from J, with 10 bases between. In DNA, the CDR3 is TGTGCCTCTAACGGGGGCTCTGGAAACACCATATATTTT. Amino acids: CASNGGSGNTIYF.

V is TRBV5-5 and J is TRBJ1-3; no definite D call. The CDR3 contains 19 residues. Germline assignment: CDR1 SGHKS and CDR2 YYEKEE (reference sequence). Trimming shortened V by 2 bases and J by 0 bases, and 21 bases separated the two germline ends. The CDR3 loop is CASSFVARAATSSGNTIYF. Written as DNA, the CDR3 is TGTGCCAGCAGCTTTGTAGCGAGGGCAGCCACGTCCTCTGGAAACACCATATATTTT.

The sample holds one count of this clone. The rearrangement joins TRBV28 to TRBJ1-1; D not resolved. The CDR3 is made up of 13 amino acids. Deletions cut 10 bases from V and 1 base from J, with 13 bases between. The germline V gene encodes CDR1 MDHEN and CDR2 SYDVKM. CDR3 nucleotides: TGTGCCATTGCCTGGGGAGCGAACACTGAAGCTTTCTTT. It is translated as CAIAWGANTEAFF.

The rearrangement links TRBV25-1 to TRBJ2-1; D is unresolved. The length of the CDR3 is 17 residues. The V end was cut by 2 bases, the J end by 0 bases, with 14 bases between. Germline assignment: CDR1 MGHDK and CDR2 SYGVNS. For the CDR3, the DNA is TGTGCCAGCAGTGAAAGACCCCCTGGGAACTCCTACAATGAGCAGTTCTTC. Translated: CASSERPPGNSYNEQFF.

CDR3 coding DNA: TGTGCCAGCAGTTTATCGTTGGTTGCAGGGACTGAAGCTTTCTTT. It codes for CASSLSLVAGTEAFF. J is TRBJ1-1 and V is TRBV27; D is perhaps TRBD1 (5 bases). CDR1 is MNHEY, CDR2 SMNVEV, per germline (reference sequence). This CDR3 has 15 residues. Trimming shortened V by 0 bases and J by 5 bases, and 13 bases separated the two germline ends.

This clone turned up a few times. The chain recombines TRBV14 with TRBJ2-7, with D maybe TRBD1 (5 bases). The CDR3 covers 13 residues. CDR1 is SGHDN and CDR2 is FVKESK in the germline V gene. V shed 6 bases and J shed 2 bases, with 11 bases lying between them. The CDR3 is CASRGAQTYEQYF. The CDR3 coding sequence is TGTGCCAGCAGAGGGGCGCAAACCTACGAGCAGTACTTC.

A single count supports this clone. The chain joins TRBV27 to TRBJ1-5; weak D call: TRBD1 (6 bases). CDR1 is MNHEY and CDR2 is SMNVEV in the germline V gene (reference sequence). This CDR3 has 16 residues. The germline V and J ends were trimmed by 0 bases and 7 bases, with 16 bases remaining between them. The CDR3 nucleotides are TGTGCCAGCAGTTTATCGGTCACAGGGATCGACCAGCCCCAGCATTTT. Amino acids: CASSLSVTGIDQPQHF.

The chain has TRBV4-2 and TRBJ1-2; D gene unclear. Germline-derived CDR1 and CDR2 are LGHNA and YNFKEQ. Between the trimmed V and J ends, which lost 4 bases and 3 bases, there was a span of 12 bases. The CDR3 contains 14 residues. The CDR3 DNA follows: TGTGCCAGCAGCCGCGAGGGAGGTGACTATGGCTACACCTTC. It yields the protein CASSREGGDYGYTF.